These 27 T cell receptor beta chains were all obtained from the same sample, sequenced in a study of technical replicates of blood from a handful of donors (dated by TCRdb to about 2017). Library preparation was by the immunoSEQ multiplex PCR assay. Drawn from immuneACCESS, this table holds only the in-frame rearrangements with V and J called that TCRdb kept. Clones are partly lost; checked studies trace under half to an unresolved V gene and leave the rest unexplained. In all, the sample holds about 98,000 clones, and approximately 94% of those were seen once. Jointly, the top ten make up 0.2% to 0.25% of the sample. The sequencing input was T cells isolated from PBMCs. These receptors all stem from a human donor in good health.

V and J are TRBV6-1 and TRBJ2-6; weak D call: TRBD1 (5 bases). CDR3 size: 16 residues. Germline V gene lookup returns CDR1 MNHNS and CDR2 SASEGT. Between the trimmed V and J ends, which lost 4 bases and 0 bases, there was a span of 10 bases. The chain's CDR3 is CASSVIDSSGANVLTF. Here the CDR3 DNA reads TGTGCCAGCAGTGTAATCGACAGCTCTGGGGCCAACGTCCTGACTTTC.

The J gene is TRBJ2-5, the V gene TRBV10-1; D is possibly TRBD1 (5 bases). The CDR3 length is 14 residues. V lost 5 bases, J lost 2 bases, and 12 bases lay in between. Per the germline V gene, CDR1 is WNHNN and CDR2 is SYGVQD (reference sequence). The DNA for the CDR3 is TGCGCCAGCAGTTGGGGCGGACCGCAAGAGACCCAGTACTTC. It codes for CASSWGGPQETQYF.

The chain is built from TRBV5-6 and TRBJ2-7, with 7 bases aligning to TRBD1. CDR3 size: 14 residues. After removal of 3 bases from V and 2 bases from J, the junction contained 5 bases not matched to a gene. From germline, CDR1 is SGHDT and CDR2 YYEEEE. CDR3 nucleotides: TGTGCCAGCAGCTCCTGGACAGGAGCCTACGAGCAGTACTTC. This translates into CASSSWTGAYEQYF.

This chain links TRBV5-1 with TRBJ1-2; D is uncertain. The CDR3 contains 16 residues. Per germline, CDR1 SGHRS and CDR2 YFSETQ. The V gene lost 4 bases and the J gene lost 0 bases, with 16 bases spanning the gap. The CDR3 loop is CASSPGESRANYGYTF. In DNA form, the CDR3 reads TGCGCCAGCAGCCCCGGGGAGTCAAGAGCTAACTATGGCTACACCTTC.

The chain uses TRBV2 and TRBJ1-4; no clear D gene. Germline CDR1 is SNHLY and CDR2 is FYNNEI. The V end was cut by 7 bases, the J end by 4 bases, with 13 bases between. CDR3 length: 14 amino acids. CDR3 coding DNA: TGTGCCAGCAAGGAAAACCCGGGTAATGAAAAACTGTTTTTT. Translation: CASKENPGNEKLFF.

This chain uses TRBV28 with TRBJ2-7; 7 bases map to TRBD1. The CDR3 contains 18 residues. The trim removed 6 bases at V and 1 base at J, leaving 18 bases unmatched. CDR1 and CDR2 (germline): MDHEN, SYDVKM. The DNA for the CDR3 is TGTGCCAGCAGCTCCCCCGGGTTAGGGGGCCCTATGTCCTACGAGCAGTACTTC. This encodes CASSSPGLGGPMSYEQYF.

This clone was found once. The chain links TRBV2 to TRBJ2-6, with D tentatively TRBD1 (5 bases). CDR1 and CDR2 from the germline V gene are SNHLY and FYNNEI. V dropped 3 bases and J dropped 10 bases, with 10 bases sitting between them. The CDR3 runs to 13 residues. CDR3 residues: CASSDTGWNVLTF. CDR3 nucleotides: TGTGCCAGCAGTGATACAGGTTGGAACGTCCTGACTTTC.

The chain uses TRBV4-2 and TRBJ1-5; D gene unclear. CDR3 length equals 14 residues. The V gene lost 1 base and the J gene lost 2 bases, with 6 bases spanning the gap. Germline assignment: CDR1 LGHNA and CDR2 YNFKEQ. In DNA, the CDR3 is TGTGCCAGCAGCCAAGTGGAGGGCAATCAGCCCCAGCATTTT. Encoded protein: CASSQVEGNQPQHF.

J is TRBJ1-2 and V is TRBV5-6; 9 nucleotides agree with TRBD1. Looked up from germline, CDR1 is SGHDT and CDR2 is YYEEEE. Germline trimming cut 0 bases from V and 5 bases from J; bases unmatched to any gene: 8. The CDR3 extends over 16 amino acids. The CDR3 DNA reads as TGTGCCAGCAGCTTGGCTGGACAGGGGTTGGGGTATGGCTACACCTTC. It translates to CASSLAGQGLGYGYTF.

The chain has TRBV9 and TRBJ1-2; 7 nucleotides align to TRBD1. V shed 4 bases and J 8 bases; nucleotides not matched to a gene: 20. The CDR3 is made up of 17 amino acids. Germline V gene data show CDR1 as SGDLS and CDR2 as YYNGEE. The CDR3 loop is CASSTTATGSKERGYTF. The CDR3 DNA reads as TGTGCCAGCAGCACAACCGCGACAGGGTCAAAGGAGAGGGGCTACACCTTC.

The chain employs TRBV18 and TRBJ1-5; tentative D call: TRBD1 (6 bases). CDR1 and CDR2 from the germline V gene are KGHSH and LQKENI. Trimming removed 0 bases at V and 0 bases at J, with 9 bases between. This CDR3 has 16 residues. The CDR3 here is CASSPPGQDSNQPQHF. CDR3 in DNA: TGTGCCAGCTCACCACCGGGACAAGATAGCAATCAGCCCCAGCATTTT.

The CDR3 DNA follows: TGTGCCAGCAGCAATAATAAGCGGGAGCGCGATACGCAGTATTTT. Translating gives CASSNNKRERDTQYF. The genes are TRBV13 and TRBJ2-3, with 8 bases fitting TRBD2. The junction had 10 bases not matched to a gene; V was cut back by 5 bases and J by 6 bases. The CDR3 loop spans 15 amino acids. Germline V lookup: CDR1 PRHDT, CDR2 FYEKMQ (reference sequence).

The chain uses TRBV5-6 and TRBJ2-3; D unresolved. V was cut by 2 bases and J by 5 bases, with 18 bases left in between. The germline gives CDR1 SGHDT, CDR2 YYEEEE. The CDR3 has 16 amino acids. The CDR3 loop reads CASSFRAYGTLDTQYF. As DNA, the CDR3 is TGTGCCAGCAGCTTTCGCGCCTATGGTACTTTAGATACGCAGTATTTT.

In DNA, the CDR3 is TGCGCCAGCAGCCAAGATCACAGGACTAGCGTACTCAATGAGCAGTTCTTC. Translating gives CASSQDHRTSVLNEQFF. The V gene is TRBV4-1, the J gene TRBJ2-1, with TRBD2 matching 9 bases. Germline loops: CDR1 MGHRA, CDR2 YSYEKL. The V and J ends lost 0 bases and 6 bases, in that order; junction bases with no gene match: 9. The CDR3 is 17 residues long.

The chain recombines TRBV5-1 with TRBJ2-7; D not resolved. CDR3 length equals 13 residues. Germline V gene sequence: CDR1 SGHRS, CDR2 YFSETQ. Trimming removed 2 bases at V and 7 bases at J, with 13 bases between. The CDR3 DNA sequence: TGCGCCAGCAGCTTTGGTCCAGATTATGAGCAGTACTTC. Residues: CASSFGPDYEQYF.

The CDR3 DNA follows: TGTGCTAGTGGTTTGATTGCTAGCGGGGGATACAATGAGCAGTTCTTC. Its translation: CASGLIASGGYNEQFF. This chain joins TRBV12-5 and TRBJ2-1; 10 bases line up with TRBD2. The CDR3 runs 16 residues. Germline loops: CDR1 LGHNT, CDR2 FRNRAP. J was trimmed by 4 bases and V by 2 bases; bases with no gene match: 5.

This rearrangement joins TRBV30 to TRBJ1-6; 7 positions agree with TRBD1. The V and J ends lost 0 bases and 6 bases, in that order; junction bases with no gene match: 8. Germline values: CDR1 GTSNPN, CDR2 SVGIG (reference sequence). The CDR3 sequence is 16 residues long. The CDR3 loop is CAWSVLAGGGNSPLHF. The DNA for the CDR3 is TGTGCCTGGAGTGTCCTGGCAGGGGGTGGTAATTCACCCCTCCACTTT.

The rearrangement links TRBV18 to TRBJ1-4; 8 positions match TRBD1. In germline, CDR1 is KGHSH, CDR2 LQKENI. CDR3 length: 15 residues. The V gene end was trimmed by 0 bases and the J gene end by 5 bases; junction bases not matched to a gene: 2. CDR3 amino acids: CASSPPGQENEKLFF. The DNA for the CDR3 is TGTGCCAGCTCACCACCGGGACAGGAGAATGAAAAACTGTTTTTT.

This clone was observed once. Additional DNA sequences in this sample encode the identical CDR3. The chain employs TRBV7-9 and TRBJ2-3; D gene unclear. V lost 1 base, J lost 4 bases, and 3 bases lay in between. Germline V gene lookup returns CDR1 SEHNR and CDR2 FQNEAQ (reference sequence). CDR3 length: 12 residues. The CDR3 sequence is CASSLVADTQYF. DNA of the CDR3: TGTGCCAGCAGCTTAGTAGCAGATACGCAGTATTTT. Variable domain in full (rest from reference TRBV7-9 and TRBJ2-3): DTGVSQNPRHKITKRGQNVTFRCDPISEHNRLYWYRQTLGQGPEFLTYFQNEAQLEKSRLLSDRFSAERPKGSFSTLEIQRTEQGDSAMYLCASSLVADTQYFGPGTRLTVL.

The chain uses TRBV10-1 and TRBJ2-1; D possibly corresponds to TRBD2 (5 bases). Looked up from germline, CDR1 is WNHNN and CDR2 is SYGVQD (reference sequence). The CDR3 has 16 residues. The V end lost 3 bases, the J end lost 8 bases, and 20 bases lay between the germline ends. CDR3 in amino acids: CASSDQLGQKVDEQFF. The CDR3 nucleotides are TGCGCCAGCAGTGACCAACTAGGGCAAAAGGTGGATGAGCAGTTCTTC.

This chain uses TRBV30 with TRBJ2-6; D might be TRBD1 (5 bases). CDR3 size: 15 residues. The ends were cut back, 4 bases at V and 2 bases at J, with 12 bases in the middle. The germline V gene has CDR1 GTSNPN and CDR2 SVGIG (reference sequence). CDR3 DNA: TGTGCCTGGACCGTCTGGGGCGCTGGGGCCAACGTCCTGACTTTC. Its translation: CAWTVWGAGANVLTF.

The chain recombines TRBV18 with TRBJ2-1, with 14 positions matching TRBD2. Looked up from germline, CDR1 is KGHSH and CDR2 is LQKENI. The CDR3 sequence is 15 residues long. V gave up 5 bases and J gave up 6 bases; unmatched junction bases: 3. CDR3 protein: CASSSGLAGGNEQFF. In nucleotides, the CDR3 is TGTGCCAGCTCATCCGGACTAGCGGGAGGCAATGAGCAGTTCTTC.

Written as DNA, the CDR3 is TGTGCCAGCAGCGACACCGCTTGGAGCGGGGGGTCCCGGGAGACCCAGTACTTC. Residues: CASSDTAWSGGSRETQYF. V is TRBV13 and J is TRBJ2-5; 9 positions agree with TRBD2. CDR1 is PRHDT and CDR2 is FYEKMQ in the germline V gene (reference sequence). CDR3 length equals 18 residues. J gave up 5 bases and V 5 bases, and 18 bases lay outside the gene matches.

V gene TRBV2 combines with J gene TRBJ2-7; D is perhaps TRBD2 (6 bases). There are 14 residues in the CDR3. The V end lost 6 bases, the J end lost 9 bases, and 21 bases lay between the germline ends. Per germline, CDR1 SNHLY and CDR2 FYNNEI. The CDR3 DNA is TGTGCCAGCAGGTACCGGGACTTCGAAACGGGGCAGTACTTC. Translating gives CASRYRDFETGQYF.

This clone was recorded only once. V gene TRBV2 combines with J gene TRBJ2-3; D is unclear. In germline, CDR1 is SNHLY, CDR2 FYNNEI. CDR3 length: 14 residues. Trimming left V 3 bases short and J 2 bases short, with 9 bases between. The CDR3 DNA sequence: TGTGCCAGCAGTGATCGAACCTACACAGATACGCAGTATTTT. This encodes CASSDRTYTDTQYF.

The chain is built from TRBV5-6 and TRBJ2-7; perhaps TRBD2 as D (6 bases). The V gene's germline CDR1 is SGHDT and CDR2 YYEEEE. This CDR3 is 14 amino acids long. The V end was cut by 2 bases, the J end by 1 base, with 10 bases between. The CDR3 sequence is CASSFVGGSYEQYF. The CDR3 region has the DNA TGTGCCAGCAGCTTCGTCGGGGGTTCCTACGAGCAGTACTTC.

CDR3 bases: TGTGCCAGCAGCCACCATCTAGGCGAGGTTTACAATGAGCAGTTCTTC. Residues: CASSHHLGEVYNEQFF. The chain couples TRBV7-9 to TRBJ2-1; D uncertain. The ends were cut back, 5 bases at V and 4 bases at J, with 18 bases in the middle. This CDR3 has 16 residues. CDR1 and CDR2 from the germline V gene are SEHNR and FQNEAQ (reference sequence).